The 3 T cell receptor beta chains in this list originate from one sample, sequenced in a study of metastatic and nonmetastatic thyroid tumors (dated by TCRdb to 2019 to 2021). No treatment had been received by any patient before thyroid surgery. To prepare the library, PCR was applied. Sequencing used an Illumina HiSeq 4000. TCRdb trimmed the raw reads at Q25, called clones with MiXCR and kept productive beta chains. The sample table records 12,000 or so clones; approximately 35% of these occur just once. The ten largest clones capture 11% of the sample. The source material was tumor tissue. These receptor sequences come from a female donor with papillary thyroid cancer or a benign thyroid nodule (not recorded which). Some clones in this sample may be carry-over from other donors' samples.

The CDR3, as DNA: TGTGCCAGCAGCCTGGTGGCCACGGGAGGGGAGACCCAGTACTTC. It translates to CASSLVATGGETQYF. The chain is built from TRBV5-5 and TRBJ2-5, with TRBD2 identical over 8 bases. Germline CDR1 is SGHKS and CDR2 is YYEKEE (reference sequence). J lost 5 bases, V lost 4 bases, and 10 bases had no gene match. CDR3 size: 15 residues.

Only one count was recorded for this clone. CDR3 nucleotides: TGTGCCAGCAGCTTTATAGGGGGGGCCAACGTCCTGACTTTC. It translates to CASSFIGGANVLTF. The rearrangement uses TRBV11-2 and TRBJ2-6, with D uncertain. The CDR3 is made up of 14 amino acids. Trimming stripped 3 bases from V and 4 bases from J, with 7 bases between. From germline, CDR1 is SGHAT and CDR2 FQNNGV.

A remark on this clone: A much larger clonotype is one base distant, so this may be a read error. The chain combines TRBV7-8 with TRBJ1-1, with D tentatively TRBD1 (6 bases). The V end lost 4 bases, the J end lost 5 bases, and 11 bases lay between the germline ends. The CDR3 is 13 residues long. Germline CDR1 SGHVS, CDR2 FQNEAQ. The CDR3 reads CASSSGTWTEAFF. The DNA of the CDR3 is TGTGCCAGCAGCTCTGGGACATGGACTGAAGCTTTCTTT.